The clone carrying this TCR beta chain came up once. The target antigen is unknown. A clone one base away is much larger, so this may be a read error. These data come from a study of T cells after yellow fever vaccination. Background on the study: Preparing low-cell-number fractions relied on SMART-Seq v4 Ultra Low Input.

As TCR cDNA was made by 5'RACE template switching, a universal primer site and UMIs were added. TCRdb re-called the 5' RACE reads with MiXCR, one entry per CDR3 protein. The sample records hundreds of thousands of distinct CDR3 sequences, roughly 13% being singletons. Notes on the study in general: Clonotype sharing between CD4 and CD8 compartments was small. Most primary-vaccination clones recurred post-booster (approximately 96% CD4, over 70% CD8).

CDR3 length equals 14 residues. V shed 5 bases, J shed 9 bases, and the junction held 9 bases outside the gene matches. The sample here was PBMCs, taken on the day of the yellow fever booster vaccination. This TCR was recovered from a man aged 25 to 45 who received the YFV17D yellow fever vaccine. J is TRBJ2-2 and V is TRBV12-3 or TRBV12-4, with TRBD2 identical over 7 bases. The CDR3, as DNA: TGTGCCAGCAGTCCGACTGGCGGGAGAAGGGAGCTGTTTTTT. Residues: CASSPTGGRRELFF.